This entry concerns a single TCR beta chain. Generated by immunoSEQ multiplex PCR, the TCRdb table keeps only in-frame clones and is missing some. The repertoire holds about 96,000 clones, with 90% as singletons. The CDR3 consists of 11 residues. V dropped 7 bases and J dropped 6 bases, with 6 bases sitting between them. The record originates from a study of T cell responses to AZD1222 COVID-19 vaccine. The origin of this receptor is an adult in good health. V usage is TRBV12-3 or TRBV12-4 and J usage is TRBJ2-2; no clear D gene. The source material was peripheral blood, sampled on day 0 of AZD1222 vaccination. The DNA of the CDR3 is TGTGCCAGCAACGAGGCCGGGGAGCTGTTTTTT. It specifies CASNEAGELFF.